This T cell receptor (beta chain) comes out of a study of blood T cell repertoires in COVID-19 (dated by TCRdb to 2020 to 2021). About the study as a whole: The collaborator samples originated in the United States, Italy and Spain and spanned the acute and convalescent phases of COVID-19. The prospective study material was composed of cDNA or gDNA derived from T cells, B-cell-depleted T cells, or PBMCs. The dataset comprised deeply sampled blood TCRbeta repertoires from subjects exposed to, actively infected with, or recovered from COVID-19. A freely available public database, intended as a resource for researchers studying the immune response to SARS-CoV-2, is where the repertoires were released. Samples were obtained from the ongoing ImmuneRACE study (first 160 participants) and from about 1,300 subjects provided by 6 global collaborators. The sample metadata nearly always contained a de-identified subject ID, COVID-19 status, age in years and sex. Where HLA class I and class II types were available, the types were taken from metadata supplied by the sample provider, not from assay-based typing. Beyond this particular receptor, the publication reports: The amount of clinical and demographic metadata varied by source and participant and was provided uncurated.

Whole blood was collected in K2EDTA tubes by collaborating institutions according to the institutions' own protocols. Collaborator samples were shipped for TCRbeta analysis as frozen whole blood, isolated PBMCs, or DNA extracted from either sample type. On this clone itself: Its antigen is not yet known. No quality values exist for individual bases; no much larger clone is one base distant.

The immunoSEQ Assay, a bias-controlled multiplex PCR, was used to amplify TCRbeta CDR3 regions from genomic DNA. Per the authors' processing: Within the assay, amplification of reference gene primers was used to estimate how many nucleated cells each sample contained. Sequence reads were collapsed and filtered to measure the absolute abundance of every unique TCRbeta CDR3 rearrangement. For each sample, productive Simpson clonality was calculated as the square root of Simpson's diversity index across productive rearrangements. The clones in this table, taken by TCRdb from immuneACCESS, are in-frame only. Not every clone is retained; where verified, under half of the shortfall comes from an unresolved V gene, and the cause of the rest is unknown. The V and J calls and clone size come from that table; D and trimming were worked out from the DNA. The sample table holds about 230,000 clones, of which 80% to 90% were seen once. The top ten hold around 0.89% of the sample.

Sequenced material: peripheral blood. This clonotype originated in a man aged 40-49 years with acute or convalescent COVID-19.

CDR3 sequence: CASSDSGGARNEQFF. The sequenced DNA is TGTGCCAGCAGTGATAGCGGGGGGGCAAGAAATGAGCAGTTCTTC. The rearrangement joined TRBV2 to TRBJ2-1, with 11 bases in between that match TRBD2. The CDR3, from cysteine to phenylalanine, totals 15 residues. Only the CDR3 region is kept as DNA, spanning 45 bases read in frame from base 1. V ends up 3 bases short and J 7 bases short, with an unmatched junction base count of 5. Via the germline V gene, CDR1 is SNHLY and CDR2 FYNNEI.